The 19 T cell receptor beta chains reported below all come from one sample, sequenced in a study of cytomegalovirus exposure and HLA in healthy donors. Primers included in the PCR were 60 Vbeta and 13 Jbeta primers. TCRdb's table, derived via immunoSEQ multiplex PCR, lists solely in-frame clones and lacks some. This table holds about 130,000 clones, 60% to 80% found once. The specimen was PBMCs. The receptors were sampled from a man between 50 and 59 years old in good health and CMV-seronegative.

The chain employs TRBV30 and TRBJ2-2; 15 bases fit TRBD2. V dropped 3 bases and J dropped 5; count of bases not matched to a gene: 1. The CDR3 sequence is 15 residues long. CDR1 is GTSNPN and CDR2 is SVGIG in the germline V gene (reference sequence). CDR3 bases: TGTGCCTGGAGCGGGACTAGCGGGAGGACCGGGGAGCTGTTTTTT. Translated: CAWSGTSGRTGELFF. Looking up the rest from reference TRBV30 and TRBJ2-2 gives the full variable domain: SQTIHQWPATLVQPVGSPLSLECTVEGTSNPNLYWYRQAAGRGLQLLFYSVGIGQISSEVPQNLSASRPQDRQFILSSKKLLLSDSGFYLCAWSGTSGRTGELFFGEGSRLTVL.

The gene calls are TRBV25-1 and TRBJ1-4; D not resolved. The CDR3 totals 14 residues. Trimming took off 0 bases at V and 8 bases at J, with 10 bases between the two ends. Looked up from germline, CDR1 is MGHDK and CDR2 is SYGVNS. The CDR3 nucleotides read TGTGCCAGCAGTGAATACAGGTTGAGCGAAAAACTGTTTTTT. Its protein product is CASSEYRLSEKLFF.

The rearrangement links TRBV2 to TRBJ2-2; 10 bases fit TRBD1. V lost 6 bases to trimming and J lost 9 bases; unmatched junction nucleotides: 7. CDR3 length: 14 amino acids. Germline V lookup: CDR1 SNHLY, CDR2 FYNNEI. The CDR3 DNA follows: TGTGCCAGCAGGATCGGGACAGGGGCCAGGGAGCTGTTTTTT. As protein: CASRIGTGARELFF.

V usage is TRBV4-2 and J usage is TRBJ2-1, with TRBD2 matching 11 bases. Trimming took 0 bases from V and 10 from J; bases not matched to a gene: 8. CDR1 is LGHNA, CDR2 YNFKEQ, per germline. The CDR3 spans 16 residues. CDR3 loop: CASSQDGTSGQWEQFF. In DNA form, the CDR3 reads TGTGCCAGCAGCCAAGACGGGACTAGCGGACAATGGGAGCAGTTCTTC.

This clone has just one count. The V gene is TRBV5-1, the J gene TRBJ1-2; 7 nucleotides line up with TRBD1. The CDR3 contains 14 residues. The V gene end was trimmed by 4 bases and the J gene end by 7 bases; junction bases not matched to a gene: 10. Germline lookup yields CDR1 SGHRS and CDR2 YFSETQ. DNA of the CDR3: TGCGCCAGCAGCGCCTCACAGGGGTCCCGTGGCTACACCTTC. Encoded protein: CASSASQGSRGYTF.

The chain recombines TRBV7-9 with TRBJ1-1, with D unclear. Germline CDR1 reads SEHNR; CDR2 reads FQNEAQ (reference sequence). Deletions cut 1 base from V and 0 bases from J, with 3 bases between. The CDR3 consists of 13 residues. CDR3 loop: CASSLGMNTEAFF. CDR3 nucleotides: TGTGCCAGCAGCTTAGGTATGAACACTGAAGCTTTCTTT.

The V and J genes are TRBV5-6 and TRBJ2-7, with D perhaps TRBD1 (6 bases). V lost 2 bases and J lost 2, with 17 bases in between. The CDR3 has 16 amino acids. The germline V gene encodes CDR1 SGHDT and CDR2 YYEEEE. CDR3 amino acids: CASSFWGTGKAYEQYF. CDR3 DNA sequence: TGTGCCAGCAGCTTTTGGGGTACAGGGAAAGCCTACGAGCAGTACTTC.

The chain carries TRBV10-3 and TRBJ2-1, with TRBD2 matching 8 bases. The V gene's germline CDR1 is ENHRY and CDR2 SYGVKD. V shed 2 bases and J 6 bases; nucleotides not matched to a gene: 6. The CDR3 length is 15 residues. CDR3 residues: CAISERAGVGNEQFF. CDR3 bases: TGTGCCATCAGTGAGCGAGCGGGAGTCGGCAATGAGCAGTTCTTC.

The J gene is TRBJ2-7, the V gene TRBV7-9; 11 nucleotides match TRBD2. CDR3 size: 14 residues. Per the germline V gene, CDR1 is SEHNR and CDR2 is FQNEAQ (reference sequence). The ends lost 5 bases at V and 6 bases at J; junction bases unmatched: 6. CDR3 region: CASSRSGRVAEQYF. The CDR3 DNA reads as TGTGCCAGCAGCCGTAGCGGGAGGGTGGCCGAGCAGTACTTC.

The rearrangement links TRBV19 to TRBJ2-3; 10 nucleotides match TRBD1. Germline-derived CDR1 and CDR2 are LNHDA and SQIVND (reference sequence). The CDR3 length is 14 residues. The trim removed 7 bases at V and 3 bases at J, leaving 4 bases unmatched. CDR3 nucleotide sequence: TGTGCCAGTAAACCGGGACAGGGGACAGATACGCAGTATTTT. This sequence encodes CASKPGQGTDTQYF.

The CDR3 here is CASSLGTRNTIYF. CDR3 in DNA: TGTGCCAGCAGTCTCGGGACAAGGAACACCATATATTTT. This chain joins TRBV28 and TRBJ1-3, with D perhaps TRBD1 (6 bases). The germline V and J ends were trimmed by 5 bases and 7 bases, with 12 bases remaining between them. CDR1 MDHEN and CDR2 SYDVKM come from the germline V gene. The CDR3 loop spans 13 amino acids.

The rearrangement joins TRBV11-2 to TRBJ2-3, with TRBD1 matching 8 bases. This CDR3 has 16 residues. Germline V lookup: CDR1 SGHAT, CDR2 FQNNGV. The trim removed 1 base at V and 2 bases at J, leaving 5 bases unmatched. The CDR3 region has the DNA TGTGCCAGCAGCTTAGCGGACAGGGTTTACACAGATACGCAGTATTTT. Its protein product is CASSLADRVYTDTQYF.

J is TRBJ2-7 and V is TRBV2, with 7 bases identical to TRBD1. The CDR3 runs to 12 residues. The germline V gene has CDR1 SNHLY and CDR2 FYNNEI. V was pared by 3 bases and J by 9 bases, with 5 bases of the junction left unmatched. Here the CDR3 reads CASSDDRDWQYF. The CDR3 coding sequence is TGTGCCAGCAGTGATGACAGGGATTGGCAGTACTTC.

This chain joins TRBV6-5 and TRBJ2-7; tentative D call: TRBD2 (6 bases). CDR3 size: 13 residues. CDR1 and CDR2 from the germline V gene are MNHEY and SVGAGI. The V gene lost 5 bases and the J gene lost 5 bases, with 13 bases spanning the gap. The CDR3: CASSPTRAHEQYF. CDR3 nucleotide sequence: TGTGCCAGCAGTCCGACTAGGGCCCACGAGCAGTACTTC.

The rearrangement uses TRBV6-4 and TRBJ2-3; no reliable D call. V shed 4 bases and J shed 0 bases, with 8 bases lying between them. Germline V gene sequence: CDR1 MRHNA, CDR2 SNTAGT. CDR3 length: 14 amino acids. CDR3 DNA: TGTGCCAGCAGTGTCAGCGAAAGCACAGATACGCAGTATTTT. The encoded protein is CASSVSESTDTQYF.

Written as DNA, the CDR3 is TGCGCCAGCAGAGAAGTTGGGGGCGCGTCCTATGGCTACACCTTC. This encodes CASREVGGASYGYTF. The chain uses TRBV4-3 and TRBJ1-2, with D possibly matching TRBD1 (6 bases). The germline V gene encodes CDR1 LGHNA and CDR2 YSLEER. The CDR3 has 15 amino acids. The V end lost 6 bases, the J end lost 4 bases, and 18 bases lay between the germline ends.

J is TRBJ1-4 and V is TRBV9, with a weak D call TRBD1 (6 bases). CDR1 is SGDLS, CDR2 YYNGEE, per germline. The V end was cut by 4 bases, the J end by 8 bases, with 18 bases between. The CDR3 totals 15 residues. CDR3 coding DNA: TGTGCCAGCAGCTCTAGGGGGGGGTCGGAAGAAAAACTGTTTTTT. Residues: CASSSRGGSEEKLFF.

This chain uses TRBV6-1 with TRBJ1-2, with D possibly being TRBD1 (5 bases). CDR3 length: 15 amino acids. V was cut by 2 bases and J by 2 bases, with 12 bases left in between. Germline V lookup: CDR1 MNHNS, CDR2 SASEGT. The CDR3 here is CASSEIGVLNYGYTF. The CDR3 region has the DNA TGTGCCAGCAGTGAAATAGGGGTCTTGAACTATGGCTACACCTTC.

V is TRBV19 and J is TRBJ2-2; 9 nucleotides match TRBD1. The V gene's germline CDR1 is LNHDA and CDR2 SQIVND (reference sequence). This CDR3 is 15 amino acids long. V trimming: 5 bases; J trimming: 8 bases; junction bases outside the gene matches: 9. This chain's CDR3 is CASSPGQGSFGELFF. The CDR3, as DNA: TGTGCCAGTAGTCCGGGACAGGGTAGTTTTGGGGAGCTGTTTTTT.